Below are 4 T cell receptor beta chains sequenced from a single sample in a study of cytomegalovirus exposure and HLA in healthy donors. 13 Jbeta primers and 60 Vbeta primers were used for the PCR. The repertoire was sequenced with immunoSEQ multiplex PCR; TCRdb's copy has only in-frame clones and lacks some. The table has roughly 99,000 clones, under 80% seen once. Sequences were obtained from PBMCs. The receptors were sampled from a male donor in good health and CMV-seronegative.

This chain uses TRBV2 with TRBJ1-4, with D possibly being TRBD1 (5 bases). The V gene's germline CDR1 is SNHLY and CDR2 FYNNEI. The CDR3 is made up of 12 amino acids. The CDR3 reads CALGRDGEKLFF. The CDR3 region has the DNA TGTGCGTTGGGGAGGGACGGCGAAAAACTGTTTTTT.

The V call is TRBV27, the J call TRBJ1-2; D is perhaps TRBD1 (6 bases). Germline V gene sequence: CDR1 MNHEY, CDR2 SMNVEV (reference sequence). V was clipped by 1 base and J by 7 bases, with 19 bases between them. This CDR3 contains 16 residues. CDR3 nucleotides: TGTGCCAGCAGTTTATTGGGGGGGCGGGGGATTTCTGGCTACACCTTC. Translation gives CASSLLGGRGISGYTF.

The V call is TRBV9, the J call TRBJ2-3, with D possibly TRBD1 on 5 matching bases. This CDR3 spans 14 amino acids. V was pared by 5 bases and J by 0 bases, with 10 bases between. The V gene's germline CDR1 is SGDLS and CDR2 YYNGEE. In DNA form, the CDR3 reads TGTGCCAGCAGTCGACAGACCAGCACAGATACGCAGTATTTT. Protein product: CASSRQTSTDTQYF.

The rearrangement uses TRBV5-1 and TRBJ2-7; D might be TRBD2 (5 bases). This CDR3 has 17 residues. Germline CDR1 reads SGHRS; CDR2 reads YFSETQ. V was clipped by 3 bases and J by 0 bases, with 19 bases between them. CDR3 residues: CASSSPLGRESSYEQYF. In nucleotides, the CDR3 is TGCGCCAGCAGCTCTCCCTTGGGAAGGGAGTCCTCCTACGAGCAGTACTTC.